This TCR beta chain was recorded in a study of T cell changes during pregnancy in multiple sclerosis. The sample holds one count of this clone. The sample has other DNA sequences that encode this CDR3 too. Produced via immunoSEQ multiplex PCR; TCRdb's table is partial and in-frame only. The profile shows roughly 86,000 clones, roughly 92% of them singletons. Trimming pared 4 bases from V and 2 bases from J, leaving 3 bases between. This CDR3 spans 11 amino acids. Germline values: CDR1 SGHTS, CDR2 YDEGEE. This chain links TRBV5-8 with TRBJ2-5; D is undetermined. Sequenced here: peripheral blood, sampled in the first trimester of pregnancy. The sequence was collected from a female donor with multiple sclerosis, enrolled in a pregnancy study. The CDR3 nucleotides are TGTGCCAGCAGCCAACAAGAGACCCAGTACTTC. Translated: CASSQQETQYF.